The T cell receptor (beta chain) under discussion was sequenced for a study of blood T cell repertoires in COVID-19. In the study overall: Samples taken during acute and convalescent COVID-19 were collected in the United States, Italy and Spain. PBMCs, B-cell-depleted T cells, or T cells provided the cDNA or gDNA that made up the material.

As handled by the study authors: Nucleated cell number was recorded as an estimate derived from reference gene primer amplification. Clones were read by immunoSEQ multiplex PCR, and TCRdb kept only the in-frame ones, dropping some. Clonal size and the V and J genes are those of that table, whereas D and trimming came from the DNA. The table lists 64,000 or so clones, more than 75% of them singletons, with over 10% in the top ten. There are 16 residues in the CDR3. CDR1 MNHEY and CDR2 SMNVEV come from the germline V gene (reference sequence). Germline trimming cut 5 bases from V and 2 bases from J; bases unmatched to any gene: 10.

The receptor comes from a human donor in a cohort sampled during active COVID-19. The V call is TRBV27, the J call TRBJ2-5; TRBD1 aligns across 8 bases. The sequenced sample consisted of peripheral blood. The CDR3 region has the DNA TGTGCCAGCAGTCCCCTGATGGGACAGGATCAAGAGACCCAGTACTTC. It yields the protein CASSPLMGQDQETQYF.